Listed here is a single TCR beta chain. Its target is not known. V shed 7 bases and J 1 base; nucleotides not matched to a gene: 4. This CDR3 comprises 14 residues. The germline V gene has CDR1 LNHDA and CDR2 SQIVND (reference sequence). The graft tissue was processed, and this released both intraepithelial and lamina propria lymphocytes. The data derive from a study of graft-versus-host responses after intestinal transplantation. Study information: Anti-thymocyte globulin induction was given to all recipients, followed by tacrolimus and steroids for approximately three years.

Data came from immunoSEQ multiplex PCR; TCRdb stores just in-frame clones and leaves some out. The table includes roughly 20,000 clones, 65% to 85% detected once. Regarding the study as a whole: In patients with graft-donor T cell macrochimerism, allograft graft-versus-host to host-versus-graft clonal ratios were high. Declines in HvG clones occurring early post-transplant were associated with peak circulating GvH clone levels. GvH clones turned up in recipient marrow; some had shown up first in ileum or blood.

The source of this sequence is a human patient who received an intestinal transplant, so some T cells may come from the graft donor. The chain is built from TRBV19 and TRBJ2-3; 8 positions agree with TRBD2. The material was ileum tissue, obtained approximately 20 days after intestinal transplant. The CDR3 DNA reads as TGTGCCAGTACCTTCGGGGGGGGCACAGATACGCAGTATTTT. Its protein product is CASTFGGGTDTQYF.